Listed here are 22 T cell receptor beta chains from one sample, sequenced in a study of CD8 T cells in Susac syndrome. An amount of RNA that ranged from roughly 0.45 to 1 ug was reverse transcribed with random hexamers. In TCRdb, the immunoSEQ multiplex PCR reads were re-called with MiXCR into one record per CDR3 protein. The table includes some 260,000 distinct CDR3 sequences, around 83% detected once. Sequencing was performed on CD8+ T cells from PBMCs. These receptors originate from a human donor with multiple sclerosis.

V gene TRBV19 combines with J gene TRBJ2-1; D ambiguous. Per germline, CDR1 LNHDA and CDR2 SQIVND (reference sequence). The CDR3 length is 13 residues. Trimming took off 2 bases at V and 5 bases at J, with 7 bases between the two ends. For the CDR3, the DNA is TGTGCCAGTAGTATATTCGGCCACAATGAGCAGTTCTTC. As protein: CASSIFGHNEQFF.

The chain recombines TRBV4-1 with TRBJ1-1; 9 nucleotides match TRBD1. Germline V gene sequence: CDR1 MGHRA, CDR2 YSYEKL. The CDR3 loop spans 15 amino acids. V shed 3 bases and J 5 bases; nucleotides not matched to a gene: 7. CDR3 sequence reads: CASSHRTGAGTEAFF. DNA for the CDR3: TGCGCCAGCAGCCACAGGACAGGGGCCGGGACTGAAGCTTTCTTT.

This clonotype was counted once. V gene TRBV30 combines with J gene TRBJ2-1; 9 bases match TRBD1. Germline V gene data show CDR1 as GTSNPN and CDR2 as SVGIG (reference sequence). V trimming: 4 bases; J trimming: 6 bases; junction bases outside the gene matches: 16. This CDR3 is built from 17 residues. Here the CDR3 DNA reads TGTGCCTGGAAGGGGTGGATGCAGGACAGGGGCATCAATGAGCAGTTCTTC. It translates to CAWKGWMQDRGINEQFF.

The genes are TRBV6-1 and TRBJ2-7; the D gene could be TRBD1 or TRBD2 (6 bases each). The CDR3 is 14 residues long. Germline assignment: CDR1 MNHNS and CDR2 SASEGT. With 2 bases removed from V and 7 bases from J, the gap between germline ends came to 15 bases. CDR3: CASSEIRKGGEQYF. The CDR3 bases are TGTGCCAGCAGTGAAATCCGTAAAGGGGGGGAGCAGTACTTC.

This clonotype has more than one count but fewer than ten. V is TRBV5-6 and J is TRBJ1-4; maybe TRBD1 (5 bases). This CDR3 contains 15 residues. The ends were cut back, 0 bases at V and 0 bases at J, with 6 bases in the middle. Germline CDR1 reads SGHDT; CDR2 reads YYEEEE. The CDR3 DNA sequence: TGTGCCAGCAGCTTGGCGGGGGCAACTAATGAAAAACTGTTTTTT. Translated, it gives CASSLAGATNEKLFF.

This chain connects TRBV7-2 to TRBJ2-7; TRBD1 agrees at 9 bases. The CDR3 extends over 14 amino acids. After removal of 5 bases from V and 3 bases from J, the junction contained 5 bases not matched to a gene. Germline V lookup: CDR1 SGHTA, CDR2 FQGNSA. The CDR3 coding sequence is TGTGCCAGCAGCCAGGGACAGGGACGCTACGAGCAGTACTTC. This encodes CASSQGQGRYEQYF.

The rearrangement joins TRBV20-1 to TRBJ2-1, with D perhaps TRBD2 (6 bases). Between the trimmed V and J ends, which lost 0 bases and 4 bases, there was a span of 16 bases. The germline V gene encodes CDR1 DFQATT and CDR2 SNEGSKA (reference sequence). The CDR3 spans 16 residues. The CDR3 bases are TGCAGTGCTAGAGATCAAGGTAGCGGAGATTACAATGAGCAGTTCTTC. Translating it yields CSARDQGSGDYNEQFF.

The chain employs TRBV3-1 and TRBJ2-3, with D possibly TRBD2 on 7 matching bases. CDR1 is LGHDT, CDR2 YNNKEL, per germline (reference sequence). This CDR3 spans 17 amino acids. Trimming took off 3 bases at V and 4 bases at J, with 20 bases between the two ends. CDR3 residues: CASSHLGGADGPDTQYF. The CDR3 DNA follows: TGTGCCAGCAGCCACCTTGGGGGGGCTGATGGTCCAGATACGCAGTATTTT.

V is TRBV5-6 and J is TRBJ2-3; TRBD2 matches at 9 bases. V lost 4 bases to trimming and J lost 1 base; unmatched junction nucleotides: 16. The CDR3 has 19 amino acids. Per germline, CDR1 SGHDT and CDR2 YYEEEE. The CDR3 region has the DNA TGTGCCAGCAGCCCCGCGGGGACTAGCATTTGGCTCGGCACAGATACGCAGTATTTT. Its translation: CASSPAGTSIWLGTDTQYF.

V and J are TRBV5-6 and TRBJ2-7, with a tentative D call TRBD2 (5 bases). CDR3 length equals 12 residues. Germline-derived CDR1 and CDR2 are SGHDT and YYEEEE. The germline V and J ends were trimmed by 4 bases and 6 bases, with 11 bases remaining between them. CDR3 sequence (DNA): TGTGCCAGCAGCCTACCGGGGATCGAGCAGTACTTC. Its translation is CASSLPGIEQYF.

The chain carries TRBV12-3 or TRBV12-4 and TRBJ1-1; D uncertain. Deletions cut 3 bases from V and 4 bases from J, with 18 bases between. The CDR3 has 16 residues. The CDR3 nucleotides read TGTGCCAGCAGTTTGACGGTACGAGCCGGGAGCACTGAAGCTTTCTTT. Translation gives CASSLTVRAGSTEAFF.

V and J are TRBV7-9 and TRBJ1-2, with D hard to call. The CDR3 consists of 16 residues. The germline V gene encodes CDR1 SEHNR and CDR2 FQNEAQ (reference sequence). V was pared by 2 bases and J by 2 bases, with 15 bases between. The CDR3 DNA reads TGTGCCAGCAGCTTACTCACCCCGGGAGTAAACTATGGCTACACCTTC. It is translated as CASSLLTPGVNYGYTF.

The rearrangement uses TRBV27 and TRBJ1-2; 9 bases fit TRBD1. The length of the CDR3 is 17 residues. Germline V gene lookup returns CDR1 MNHEY and CDR2 SMNVEV (reference sequence). The ends lost 1 base at V and 5 bases at J; junction bases unmatched: 11. CDR3 sequence: CASSLYGTGTDRYGYTF. As DNA, the CDR3 is TGTGCCAGCAGTTTATATGGGACAGGGACAGATCGGTATGGCTACACCTTC.

The V gene is TRBV20-1, the J gene TRBJ1-5; TRBD1 matches 7 bases. Germline V gives CDR1 DFQATT, CDR2 SNEGSKA (reference sequence). The CDR3 contains 14 residues. The junction had 7 bases not matched to a gene; V was cut back by 5 bases and J by 3 bases. CDR3 loop: CSADDRDLNQPQHF. As DNA, the CDR3 is TGCAGTGCTGACGACAGGGACCTCAATCAGCCCCAGCATTTT.

The chain employs TRBV29-1 and TRBJ2-5; the match to TRBD2 covers 11 bases. The CDR3 totals 18 residues. From germline, CDR1 is SQVTM and CDR2 ANQGSEA. V lost 2 bases to trimming and J lost 0 bases; unmatched junction nucleotides: 11. The CDR3 loop reads CSVEKRLAGGTYQETQYF. In DNA, the CDR3 is TGCAGCGTTGAAAAGCGGCTAGCGGGAGGTACATACCAAGAGACCCAGTACTTC.

The chain employs TRBV12-3 or TRBV12-4 and TRBJ2-7; no firm D call. The CDR3 extends over 12 amino acids. V dropped 1 base and J dropped 3 bases, with 4 bases sitting between them. The CDR3 sequence: CASSLDNYEQYF. The CDR3 nucleotides read TGTGCCAGCAGTTTAGACAACTACGAGCAGTACTTC.

The chain has TRBV4-1 and TRBJ1-4; D is unclear. Germline V gives CDR1 MGHRA, CDR2 YSYEKL. The CDR3 is 17 residues long. V dropped 0 bases and J dropped 2 bases, with 13 bases sitting between them. The CDR3 loop is CASSQEPLQSTNEKLFF. DNA of the CDR3: TGCGCCAGCAGCCAAGAACCGTTACAGAGCACTAATGAAAAACTGTTTTTT.

J is TRBJ1-2 and V is TRBV20-1, with D perhaps matching TRBD1 (6 bases). The CDR3 is made up of 15 amino acids. The germline V and J ends were trimmed by 3 bases and 3 bases, with 17 bases remaining between them. Germline CDR1 DFQATT, CDR2 SNEGSKA (reference sequence). In DNA, the CDR3 is TGCAGTGCTAGCACTTTCACAGGGCATGACTATGGCTACACCTTC. It translates to CSASTFTGHDYGYTF.

V and J are TRBV27 and TRBJ2-5, with D perhaps TRBD1 or TRBD2 (5 bases each). The CDR3 runs 20 residues. The V end was cut by 2 bases, the J end by 3 bases, with 28 bases between. Per germline, CDR1 MNHEY and CDR2 SMNVEV (reference sequence). The CDR3 is CASSLMVPKRKQDPKETQYF. CDR3 sequence (DNA): TGTGCCAGCAGTTTAATGGTTCCCAAGCGGAAACAGGACCCGAAAGAGACCCAGTACTTC.

This clonotype was seen a few times. The chain has TRBV5-6 and TRBJ2-7; either TRBD1 or TRBD2 may fit D (6 bases each). V was shortened by 5 bases and J by 3 bases, with 12 bases between the two germline ends. The V gene's germline CDR1 is SGHDT and CDR2 YYEEEE. The CDR3 loop spans 13 amino acids. The CDR3 protein is CASSLGGIYEQYF. The CDR3 bases are TGTGCCAGCAGTTTAGGGGGGATCTACGAGCAGTACTTC. Complete variable domain (other parts from reference TRBV5-6 and TRBJ2-7): DAGVTQSPTHLIKTRGQQVTLRCSPKSGHDTVSWYQQALGQGPQFIFQYYEEEERQRGNFPDRFSGHQFPNYSSELNVNALLLGDSALYLCASSLGGIYEQYFGPGTRLTVT.

The chain combines TRBV4-2 with TRBJ2-1, with 7 bases identical to TRBD1. This CDR3 is built from 16 residues. CDR1 is LGHNA, CDR2 YNFKEQ, per germline. V lost 1 base, J lost 3 bases, and 6 bases stayed unmatched. CDR3 protein: CASSQVTGINYNEQFF. CDR3 DNA: TGTGCCAGCAGCCAAGTGACAGGGATAAACTACAATGAGCAGTTCTTC.

The CDR3 loop is CATSDFRGPNTGELFF. DNA of the CDR3: TGTGCCACCAGTGATTTTCGGGGGCCGAACACCGGGGAGCTGTTTTTT. This rearrangement joins TRBV24-1 to TRBJ2-2; D might be TRBD1 or TRBD2, each matching 6 bases. The CDR3 is made up of 16 amino acids. Germline CDR1 and CDR2: KGHDR and SFDVKD. V lost 1 base and J 0 bases, leaving 8 bases between the germline ends.